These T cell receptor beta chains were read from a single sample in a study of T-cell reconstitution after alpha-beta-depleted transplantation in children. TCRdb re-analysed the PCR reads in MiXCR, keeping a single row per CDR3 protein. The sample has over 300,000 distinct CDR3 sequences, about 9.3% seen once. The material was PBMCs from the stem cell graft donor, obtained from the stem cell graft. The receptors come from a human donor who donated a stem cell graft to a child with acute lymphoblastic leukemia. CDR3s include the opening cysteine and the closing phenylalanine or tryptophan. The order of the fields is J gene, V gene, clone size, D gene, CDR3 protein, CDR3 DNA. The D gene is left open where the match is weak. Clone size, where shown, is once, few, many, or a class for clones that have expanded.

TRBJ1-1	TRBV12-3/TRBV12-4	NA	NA	CASRRTEVNTEAFF	TGTGCCAGCAGACGGACAGAAGTTAACACTGAAGCTTTCTTT
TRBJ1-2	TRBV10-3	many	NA	CAISEDGYYGYTF	TGTGCCATCAGTGAGGACGGCTATTATGGCTACACCTTC
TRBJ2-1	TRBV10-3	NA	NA	CAITVGTGDNEQFF	TGTGCCATCACCGTGGGGACGGGGGACAATGAGCAGTTCTTC
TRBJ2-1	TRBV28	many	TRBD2	CASSPLGLAGVGEQFF	TGTGCCAGCAGTCCGCTTGGACTAGCGGGAGTGGGTGAGCAGTTCTTC
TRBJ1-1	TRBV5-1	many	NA	CASSEGVGYTEAFF	TGCGCCAGCAGCGAAGGTGTAGGGTACACTGAAGCTTTCTTT
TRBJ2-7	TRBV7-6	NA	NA	CASSPPDGTYEQYF	TGTGCCAGCAGCCCCCCGGACGGAACCTACGAGCAGTACTTC
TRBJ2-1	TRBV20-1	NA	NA	CSARDYTFDEQFF	TGCAGTGCTAGGGACTACACCTTTGATGAGCAGTTCTTC
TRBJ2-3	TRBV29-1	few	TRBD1	CSVDGTVELSDTQYF	TGCAGCGTTGATGGGACAGTTGAATTAAGTGATACGCAGTATTTT
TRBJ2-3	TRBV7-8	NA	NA	CASSSQTGVASQYF	TGTGCCAGCAGCTCCCAGACCGGGGTCGCCTCGCAGTATTTT
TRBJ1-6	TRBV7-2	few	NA	CASSLSVRSPLHF	TGTGCCAGCAGCCTCAGTGTGCGGTCACCCCTCCACTTT
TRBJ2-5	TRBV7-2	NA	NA	CASSLARGQGGTQYF	TGTGCCAGCAGCTTAGCGCGCGGTCAGGGGGGGACCCAGTACTTC
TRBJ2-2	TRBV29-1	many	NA	CSVRDRRGTGELFF	TGCAGCGTCAGAGACAGGAGGGGGACCGGGGAGCTGTTTTTT
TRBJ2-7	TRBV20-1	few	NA	CSARGLSARPYEQYF	TGCAGTGCTAGAGGCCTTAGCGCGCGCCCCTACGAGCAGTACTTC
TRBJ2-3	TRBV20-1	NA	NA	CSASLAGRYTDTQYF	TGCAGTGCTAGTCTTGCGGGACGATATACAGATACGCAGTATTTT
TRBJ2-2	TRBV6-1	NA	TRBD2	CASSTSAVAGELFF	TGTGCCAGCAGCACTAGCGCCGTCGCCGGGGAGCTGTTTTTT
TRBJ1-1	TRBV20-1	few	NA	CSARDLQGRESTEAFF	TGCAGTGCTAGAGACCTTCAGGGCAGGGAGTCCACTGAAGCTTTCTTT
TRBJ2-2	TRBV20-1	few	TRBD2	CSATGTSGPGELFF	TGCAGTGCTACCGGGACTAGCGGTCCCGGGGAGCTGTTTTTT
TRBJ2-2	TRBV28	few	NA	CASSSTNPGMAGELFF	TGTGCCAGCAGTTCCACGAATCCGGGGATGGCCGGGGAGCTGTTTTTT
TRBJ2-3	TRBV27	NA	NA	CASSRGSYSTDTQYF	TGTGCCAGCAGCCGGGGCTCCTATAGCACAGATACGCAGTATTTT
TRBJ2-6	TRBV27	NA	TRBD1	CASSLGRGTGANVLTF	TGTGCCAGCAGTTTAGGCAGGGGGACTGGGGCCAACGTCCTGACTTTC
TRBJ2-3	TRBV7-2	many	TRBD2	CASSLLLAGGTSTDTQYF	TGTGCCAGCAGCTTATTGCTAGCGGGAGGTACCAGCACAGATACGCAGTATTTT
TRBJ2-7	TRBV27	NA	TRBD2	CASSFQPGLADRAGSEQYF	TGTGCCAGCAGTTTTCAACCGGGACTAGCGGATCGGGCCGGCTCCGAGCAGTACTTC
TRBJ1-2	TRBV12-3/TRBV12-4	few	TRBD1	CASSFQGGFGYTF	TGTGCCAGCAGCTTCCAGGGGGGATTCGGCTACACCTTC
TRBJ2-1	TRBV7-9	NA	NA	CASSSTLDRSSYNEQFF	TGTGCCAGCAGCTCAACCCTGGACCGGAGCTCCTACAATGAGCAGTTCTTC
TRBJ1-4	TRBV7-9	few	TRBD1	CASSLAQGVHEELFF	TGTGCCAGCAGCTTAGCGCAGGGGGTACACGAGGAACTGTTTTTT
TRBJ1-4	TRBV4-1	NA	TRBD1	CASSQETGGRSNEKLFF	TGCGCCAGCAGCCAAGAAACAGGGGGTAGATCTAATGAAAAACTGTTTTTT
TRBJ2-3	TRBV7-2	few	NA	CASSSAPASMGIPSTDTQYF	TGTGCCAGCAGCTCCGCGCCGGCTAGCATGGGGATTCCTAGCACAGATACGCAGTATTTT
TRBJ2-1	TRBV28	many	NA	CASSLREQFF	TGTGCCAGCAGTTTACGTGAGCAGTTCTTC
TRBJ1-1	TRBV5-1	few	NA	CASSFQSNTEAFF	TGCGCCAGCAGCTTCCAATCGAACACTGAAGCTTTCTTT
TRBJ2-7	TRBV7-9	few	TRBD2	CASSPIAGEGADEQYF	TGTGCCAGCAGCCCCATCGCGGGGGAAGGGGCGGACGAGCAGTACTTC
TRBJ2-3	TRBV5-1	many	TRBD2	CASSLTSGATDTQYF	TGCGCCAGCAGCTTGACTAGCGGGGCTACAGATACGCAGTATTTT